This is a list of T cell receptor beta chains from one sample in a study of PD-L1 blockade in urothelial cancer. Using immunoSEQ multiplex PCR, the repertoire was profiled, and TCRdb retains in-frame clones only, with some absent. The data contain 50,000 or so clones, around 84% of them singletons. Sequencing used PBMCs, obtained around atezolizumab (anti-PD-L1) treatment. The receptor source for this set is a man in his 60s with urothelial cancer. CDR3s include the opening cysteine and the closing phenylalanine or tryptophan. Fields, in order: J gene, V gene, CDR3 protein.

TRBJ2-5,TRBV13,CASSEEASGETQYF
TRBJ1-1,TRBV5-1,CASSSGQMNTEAFF
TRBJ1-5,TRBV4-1,CASSPGQGDKNQPQHF
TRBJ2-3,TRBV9,CASSPQTSGGDTQYF
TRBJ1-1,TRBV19,CASRDMNTEAFF
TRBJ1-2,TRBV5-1,CASSLTGLPYGYTF
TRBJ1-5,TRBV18,CASSPIRGGNQPQHF
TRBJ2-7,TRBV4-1,CASSQGGESFYEQYF
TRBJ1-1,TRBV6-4,CASSARGLGSEAFF
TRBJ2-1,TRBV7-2,CASSLSSGGPSSYNEQFF
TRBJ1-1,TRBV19,CATDRGTEAFF
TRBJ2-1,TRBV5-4,CASSLGALTSSYNEQFF
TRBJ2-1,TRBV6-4,CASSDSGSSYNEQFF
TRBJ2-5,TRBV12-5,CASGLVLAGGETQYF
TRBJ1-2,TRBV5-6,CASRHGQGYVGYTF
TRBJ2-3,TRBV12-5,CASGRGLDRGADTQYF
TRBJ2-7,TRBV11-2,CASSPLYSYEQYF
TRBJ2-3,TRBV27,CASSLKTEWDTQYF
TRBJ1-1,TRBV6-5,CASSEPTNTEAFF
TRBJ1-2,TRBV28,CASSARDRVVHYGYTF
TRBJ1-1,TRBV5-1,CASSWWTVSTEAFF
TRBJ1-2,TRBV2,CASRTGVNYGYTF
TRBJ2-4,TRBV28,CASSPMAKNIQYF